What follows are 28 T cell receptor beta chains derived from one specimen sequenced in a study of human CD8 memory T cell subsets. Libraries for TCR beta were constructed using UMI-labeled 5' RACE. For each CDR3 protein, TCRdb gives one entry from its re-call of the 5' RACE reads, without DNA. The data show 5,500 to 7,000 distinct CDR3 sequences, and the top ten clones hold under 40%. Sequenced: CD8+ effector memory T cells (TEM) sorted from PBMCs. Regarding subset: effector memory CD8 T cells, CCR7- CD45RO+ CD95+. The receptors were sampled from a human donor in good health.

CDR3 sequence reads: CASSLALRLAGYDEQFF. The genes are TRBV7-2 and TRBJ2-1; TCRdb calls TRBD2, which cannot be checked without DNA. This CDR3 has 17 residues. Germline V gives CDR1 SGHTA, CDR2 FQGNSA.

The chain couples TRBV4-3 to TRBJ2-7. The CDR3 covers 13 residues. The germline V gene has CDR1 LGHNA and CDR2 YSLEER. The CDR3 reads CASSSTRSYEQYF.

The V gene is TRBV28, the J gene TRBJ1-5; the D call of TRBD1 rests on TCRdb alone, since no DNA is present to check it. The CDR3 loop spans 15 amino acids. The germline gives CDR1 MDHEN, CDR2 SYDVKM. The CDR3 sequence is CASSLLRGAGQPQHF.

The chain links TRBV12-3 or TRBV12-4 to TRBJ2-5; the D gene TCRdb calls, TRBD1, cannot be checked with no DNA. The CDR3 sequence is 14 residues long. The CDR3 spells CASSLLGGVETQYF.

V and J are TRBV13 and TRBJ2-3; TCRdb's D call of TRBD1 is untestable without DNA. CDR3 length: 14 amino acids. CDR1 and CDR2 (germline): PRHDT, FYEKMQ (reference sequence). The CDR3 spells CASSFPTGTDTQYF.

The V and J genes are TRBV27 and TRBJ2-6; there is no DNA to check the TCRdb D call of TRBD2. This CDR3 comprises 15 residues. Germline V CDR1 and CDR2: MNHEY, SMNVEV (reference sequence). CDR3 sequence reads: CASSPSYSGANVLTF.

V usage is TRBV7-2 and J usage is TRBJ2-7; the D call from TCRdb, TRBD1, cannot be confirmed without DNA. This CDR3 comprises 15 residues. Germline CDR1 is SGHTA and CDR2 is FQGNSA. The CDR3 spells CASSLGAGKSYEQYF.

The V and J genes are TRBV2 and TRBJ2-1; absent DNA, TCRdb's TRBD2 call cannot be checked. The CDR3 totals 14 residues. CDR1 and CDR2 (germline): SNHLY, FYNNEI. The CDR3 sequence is CASSEYGEGNEQFF. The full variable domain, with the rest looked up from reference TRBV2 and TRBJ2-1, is EPEVTQTPSHQVTQMGQEVILRCVPISNHLYFYWYRQILGQKVEFLVSFYNNEISEKSEIFDDQFSVERPDGSNFTLKIRSTKLEDSAMYFCASSEYGEGNEQFFGPGTRLTVL.

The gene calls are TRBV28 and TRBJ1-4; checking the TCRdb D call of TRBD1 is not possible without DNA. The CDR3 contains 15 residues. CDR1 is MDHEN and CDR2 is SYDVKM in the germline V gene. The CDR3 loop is CASSPPWEGNEKLFF.

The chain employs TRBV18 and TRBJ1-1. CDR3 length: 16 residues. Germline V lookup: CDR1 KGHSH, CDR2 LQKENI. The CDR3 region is CASSQDVGDLNTEAFF.

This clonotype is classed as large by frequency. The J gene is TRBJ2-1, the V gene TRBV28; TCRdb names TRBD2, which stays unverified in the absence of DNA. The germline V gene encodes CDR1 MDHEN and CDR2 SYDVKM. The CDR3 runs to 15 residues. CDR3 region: CASSLLQREGLEQFF.

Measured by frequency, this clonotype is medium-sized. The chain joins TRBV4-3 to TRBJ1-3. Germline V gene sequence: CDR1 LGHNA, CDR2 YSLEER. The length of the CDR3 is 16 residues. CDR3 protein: CASSQDSQLSGNTIYF.

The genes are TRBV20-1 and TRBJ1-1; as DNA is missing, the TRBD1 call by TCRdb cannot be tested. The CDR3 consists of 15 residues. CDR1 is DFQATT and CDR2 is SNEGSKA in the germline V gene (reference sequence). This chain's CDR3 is CSARDRATVNTEAFF.

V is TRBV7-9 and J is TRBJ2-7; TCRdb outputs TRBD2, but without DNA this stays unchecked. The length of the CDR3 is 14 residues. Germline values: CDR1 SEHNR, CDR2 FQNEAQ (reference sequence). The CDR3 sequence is CASSETSGRTVQYF.

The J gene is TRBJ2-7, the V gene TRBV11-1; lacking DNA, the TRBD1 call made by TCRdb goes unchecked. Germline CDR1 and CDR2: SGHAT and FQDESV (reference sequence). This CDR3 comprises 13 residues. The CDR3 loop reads CASGLRGFHEQYF.

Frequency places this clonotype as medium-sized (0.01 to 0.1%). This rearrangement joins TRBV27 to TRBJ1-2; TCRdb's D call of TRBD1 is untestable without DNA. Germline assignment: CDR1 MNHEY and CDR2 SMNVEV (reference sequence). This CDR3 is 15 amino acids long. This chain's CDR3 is CASSLVGQGTYGYTF.

CDR3 region: CASSAYKRDLFF. This chain connects TRBV6-2 or TRBV6-3 to TRBJ2-1; TCRdb designates TRBD2, a call that cannot be tested without DNA. Germline V gene sequence: CDR1 MNHEY, CDR2 SVGEGT. The CDR3 runs 12 residues.

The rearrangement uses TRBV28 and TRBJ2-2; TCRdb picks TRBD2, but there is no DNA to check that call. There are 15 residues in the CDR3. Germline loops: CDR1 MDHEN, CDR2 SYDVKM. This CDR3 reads CASSTSGRATGELFF.

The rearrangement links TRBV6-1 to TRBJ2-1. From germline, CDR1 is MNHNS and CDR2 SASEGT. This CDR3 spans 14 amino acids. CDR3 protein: CASSDLLTYNEQFF.

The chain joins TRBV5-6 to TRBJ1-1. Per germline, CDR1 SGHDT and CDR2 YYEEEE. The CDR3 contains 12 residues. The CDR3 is CASSRWGTEAFF.

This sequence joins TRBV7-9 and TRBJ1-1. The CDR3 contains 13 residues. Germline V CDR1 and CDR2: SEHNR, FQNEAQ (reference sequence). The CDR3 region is CASSPAVYTEAFF.

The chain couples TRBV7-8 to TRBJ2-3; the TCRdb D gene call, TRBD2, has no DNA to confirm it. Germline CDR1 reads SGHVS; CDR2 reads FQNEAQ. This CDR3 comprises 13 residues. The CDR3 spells CASSLVRRDTQYF.

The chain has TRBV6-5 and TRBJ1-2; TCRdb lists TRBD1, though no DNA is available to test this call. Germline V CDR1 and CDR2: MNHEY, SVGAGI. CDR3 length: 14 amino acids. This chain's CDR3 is CASSIRTGSDGYTF.

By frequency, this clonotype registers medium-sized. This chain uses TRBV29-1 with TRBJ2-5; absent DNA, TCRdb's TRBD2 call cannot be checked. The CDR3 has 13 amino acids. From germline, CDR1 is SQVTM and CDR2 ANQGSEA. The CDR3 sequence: CSGTSGVGETQYF.

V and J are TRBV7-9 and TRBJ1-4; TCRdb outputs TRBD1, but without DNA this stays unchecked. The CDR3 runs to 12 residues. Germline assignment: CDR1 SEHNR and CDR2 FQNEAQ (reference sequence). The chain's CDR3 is CASTGQGEKLFF.

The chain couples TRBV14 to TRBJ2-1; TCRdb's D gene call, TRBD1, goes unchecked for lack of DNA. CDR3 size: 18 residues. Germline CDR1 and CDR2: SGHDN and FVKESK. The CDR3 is CASSHMDRGPSSYNEQFF.

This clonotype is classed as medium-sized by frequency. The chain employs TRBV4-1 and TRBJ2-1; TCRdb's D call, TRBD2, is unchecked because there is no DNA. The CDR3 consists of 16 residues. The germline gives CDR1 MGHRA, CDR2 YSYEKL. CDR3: CASSQGKGTGGHEQFF.

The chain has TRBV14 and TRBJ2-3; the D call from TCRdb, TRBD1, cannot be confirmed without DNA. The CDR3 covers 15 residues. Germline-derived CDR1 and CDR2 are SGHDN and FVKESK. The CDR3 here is CASSVRDRVRDTQYF.